The next 3 T cell receptor beta chains were all read from a single sample in a study of blood T cell repertoires in COVID-19. Here immunoSEQ multiplex PCR was the method, and the copy in TCRdb shows in-frame clones only, minus some. Of 200,000 to 300,000 clones listed, around 88% are singletons. The sample consisted of peripheral blood. The receptors originated from a woman between 25 and 40 years old who had recovered from COVID-19.

V and J are TRBV3-1 (or the pseudogene TRBV3-2) and TRBJ1-2, with D unresolved. With 1 base removed from V and 5 bases from J, the gap between germline ends came to 8 bases. This CDR3 spans 13 amino acids. The germline V gene encodes CDR1 LGHDT and CDR2 YNNKEL (reference sequence). CDR3 region: CASSQGGGYGYTF. The DNA for the CDR3 is TGTGCCAGCAGCCAAGGGGGAGGGTATGGCTACACCTTC.

V is TRBV4-1 and J is TRBJ2-5, with 15 nucleotides matching TRBD2. The CDR3 totals 16 residues. V was clipped by 1 base and J by 5 bases; unmatched bases: 2. The V gene's germline CDR1 is MGHRA and CDR2 YSYEKL. CDR3 residues: CASSQVGLAGGETQYF. CDR3 DNA sequence: TGCGCCAGCAGCCAAGTCGGACTAGCGGGGGGGGAGACCCAGTACTTC.

This chain joins TRBV10-3 and TRBJ2-3; tentative D call: TRBD2 (7 bases). Trimming stripped 10 bases from V and 2 bases from J, with 19 bases between. The CDR3 contains 15 residues. Germline values: CDR1 ENHRY, CDR2 SYGVKD. CDR3 protein: CATGGTGGTTDTQYF. The CDR3 DNA reads TGTGCCACCGGGGGTACGGGGGGCACCACAGATACGCAGTATTTT.